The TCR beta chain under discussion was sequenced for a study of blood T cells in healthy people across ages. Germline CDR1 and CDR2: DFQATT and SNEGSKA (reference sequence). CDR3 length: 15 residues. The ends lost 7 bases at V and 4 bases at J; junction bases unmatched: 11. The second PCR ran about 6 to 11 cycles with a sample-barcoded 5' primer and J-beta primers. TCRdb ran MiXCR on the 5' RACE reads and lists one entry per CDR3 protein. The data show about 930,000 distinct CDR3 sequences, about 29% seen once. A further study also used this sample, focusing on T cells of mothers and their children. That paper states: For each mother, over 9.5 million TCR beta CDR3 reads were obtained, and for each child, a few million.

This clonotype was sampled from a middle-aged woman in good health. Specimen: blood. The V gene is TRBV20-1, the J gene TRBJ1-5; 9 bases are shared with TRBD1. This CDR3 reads CSGGTGGEFNQPQHF. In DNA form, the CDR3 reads TGCAGTGGCGGAACAGGGGGCGAATTTAATCAGCCCCAGCATTTT.